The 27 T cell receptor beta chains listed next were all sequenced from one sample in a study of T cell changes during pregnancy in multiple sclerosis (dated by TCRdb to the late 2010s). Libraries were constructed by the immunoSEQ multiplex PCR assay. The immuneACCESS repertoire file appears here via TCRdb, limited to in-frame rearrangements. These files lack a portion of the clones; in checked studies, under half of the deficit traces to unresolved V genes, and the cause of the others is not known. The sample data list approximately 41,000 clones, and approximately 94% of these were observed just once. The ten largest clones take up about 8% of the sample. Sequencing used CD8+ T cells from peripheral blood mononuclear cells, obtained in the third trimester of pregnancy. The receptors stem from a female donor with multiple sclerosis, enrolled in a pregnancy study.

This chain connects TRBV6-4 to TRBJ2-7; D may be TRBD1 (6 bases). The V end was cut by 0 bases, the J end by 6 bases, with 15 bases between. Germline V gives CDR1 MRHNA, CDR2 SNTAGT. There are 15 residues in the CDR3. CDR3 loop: CASSDSFRGKAEQYF. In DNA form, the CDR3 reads TGTGCCAGCAGTGACTCGTTCAGGGGAAAGGCCGAGCAGTACTTC.

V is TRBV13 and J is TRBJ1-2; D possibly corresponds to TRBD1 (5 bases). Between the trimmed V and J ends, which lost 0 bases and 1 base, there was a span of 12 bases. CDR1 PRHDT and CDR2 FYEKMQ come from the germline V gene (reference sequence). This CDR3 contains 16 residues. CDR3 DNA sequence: TGTGCCAGCAGCTTAGGGCGGGGCCGGGGTAACTATGGCTACACCTTC. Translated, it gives CASSLGRGRGNYGYTF.

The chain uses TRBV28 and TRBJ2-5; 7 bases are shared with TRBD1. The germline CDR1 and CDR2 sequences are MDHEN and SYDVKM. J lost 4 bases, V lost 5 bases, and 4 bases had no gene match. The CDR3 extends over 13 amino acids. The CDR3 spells CASSPDRVETQYF. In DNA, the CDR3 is TGTGCCAGCAGTCCAGACAGGGTAGAGACCCAGTACTTC.

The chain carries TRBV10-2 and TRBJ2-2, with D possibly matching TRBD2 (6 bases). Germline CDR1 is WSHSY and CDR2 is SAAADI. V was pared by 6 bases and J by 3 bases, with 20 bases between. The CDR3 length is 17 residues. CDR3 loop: CASRTSLWGDDTGELFF. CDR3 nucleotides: TGCGCCAGCAGAACCTCCCTCTGGGGGGATGACACCGGGGAGCTGTTTTTT.

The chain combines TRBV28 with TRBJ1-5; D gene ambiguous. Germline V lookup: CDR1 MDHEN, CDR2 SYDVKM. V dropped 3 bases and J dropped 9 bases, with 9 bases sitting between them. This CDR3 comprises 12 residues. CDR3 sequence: CASSLRLGPQHF. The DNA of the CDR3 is TGTGCCAGCAGTTTGAGGTTAGGGCCCCAGCATTTT.

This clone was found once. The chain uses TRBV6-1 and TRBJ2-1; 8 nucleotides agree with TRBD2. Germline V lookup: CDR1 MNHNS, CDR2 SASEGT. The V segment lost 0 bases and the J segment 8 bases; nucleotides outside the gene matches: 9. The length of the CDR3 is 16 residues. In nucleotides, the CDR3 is TGTGCCAGCAGTGAAGCGGGACTAGACGGTATGGATGAGCAGTTCTTC. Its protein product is CASSEAGLDGMDEQFF.

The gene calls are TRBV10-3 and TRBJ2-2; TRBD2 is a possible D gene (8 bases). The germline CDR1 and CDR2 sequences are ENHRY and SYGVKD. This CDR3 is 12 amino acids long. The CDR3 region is CATSDRAGELFF. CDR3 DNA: TGTGCGACTAGCGACAGGGCCGGGGAGCTGTTTTTT.

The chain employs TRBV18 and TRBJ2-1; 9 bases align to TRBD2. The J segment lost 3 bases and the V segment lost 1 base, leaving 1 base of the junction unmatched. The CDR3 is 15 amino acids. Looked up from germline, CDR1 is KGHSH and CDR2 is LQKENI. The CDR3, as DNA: TGTGCCAGCTCACCACTAGCGGGAGACTACAATGAGCAGTTCTTC. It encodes CASSPLAGDYNEQFF.

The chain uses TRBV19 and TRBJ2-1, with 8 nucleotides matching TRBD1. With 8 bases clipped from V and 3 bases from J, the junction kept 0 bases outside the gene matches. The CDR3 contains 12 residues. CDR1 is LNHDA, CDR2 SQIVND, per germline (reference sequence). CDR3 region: CASGQGYNEQFF. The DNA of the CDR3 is TGTGCCAGTGGACAGGGCTACAATGAGCAGTTCTTC.

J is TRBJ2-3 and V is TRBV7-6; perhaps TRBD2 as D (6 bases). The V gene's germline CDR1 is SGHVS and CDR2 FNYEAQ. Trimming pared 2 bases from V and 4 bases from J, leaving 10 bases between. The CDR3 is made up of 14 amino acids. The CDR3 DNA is TGTGCCAGCAGCTTATCTTGGGGGGCAGATACGCAGTATTTT. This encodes CASSLSWGADTQYF.

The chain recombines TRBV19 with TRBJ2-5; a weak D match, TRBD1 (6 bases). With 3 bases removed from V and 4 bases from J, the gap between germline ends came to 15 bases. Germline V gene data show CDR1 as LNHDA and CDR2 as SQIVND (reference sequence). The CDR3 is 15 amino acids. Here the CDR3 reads CASSIAGTPRETQYF. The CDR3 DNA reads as TGTGCCAGTAGTATCGCCGGGACACCAAGAGAGACCCAGTACTTC.

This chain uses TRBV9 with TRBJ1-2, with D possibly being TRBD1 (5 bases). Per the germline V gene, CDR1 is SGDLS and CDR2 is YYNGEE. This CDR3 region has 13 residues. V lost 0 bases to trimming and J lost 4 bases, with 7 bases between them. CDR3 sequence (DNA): TGTGCCAGCAGCGTAGGTGACAGCTATGGCTACACCTTC. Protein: CASSVGDSYGYTF.

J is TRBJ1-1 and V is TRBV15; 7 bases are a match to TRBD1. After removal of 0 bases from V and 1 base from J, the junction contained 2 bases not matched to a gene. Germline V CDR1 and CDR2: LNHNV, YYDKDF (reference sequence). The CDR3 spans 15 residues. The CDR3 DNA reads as TGTGCCACCAGCAGAGAAGACAGGGCGAACACTGAAGCTTTCTTT. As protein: CATSREDRANTEAFF.

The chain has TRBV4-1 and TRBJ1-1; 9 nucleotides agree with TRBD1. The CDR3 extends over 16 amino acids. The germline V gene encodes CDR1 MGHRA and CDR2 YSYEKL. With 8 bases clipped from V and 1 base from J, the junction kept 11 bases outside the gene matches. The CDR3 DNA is TGCGCCAGCCGGGGACAGGGCGAAAGGGGGAACACTGAAGCTTTCTTT. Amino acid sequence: CASRGQGERGNTEAFF.

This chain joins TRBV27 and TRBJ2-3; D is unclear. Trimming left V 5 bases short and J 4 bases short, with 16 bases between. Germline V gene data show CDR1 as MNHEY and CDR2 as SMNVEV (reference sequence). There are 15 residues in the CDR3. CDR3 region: CASSRLSLEPDTQYF. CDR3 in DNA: TGTGCCAGCAGTCGACTCTCTTTGGAACCAGATACGCAGTATTTT.

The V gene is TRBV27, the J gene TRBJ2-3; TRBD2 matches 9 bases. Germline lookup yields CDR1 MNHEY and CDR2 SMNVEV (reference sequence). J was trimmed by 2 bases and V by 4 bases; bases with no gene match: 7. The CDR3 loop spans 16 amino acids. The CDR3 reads CASSSIIAGVTDTQYF. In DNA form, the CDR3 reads TGTGCCAGCAGTTCCATCATAGCGGGAGTCACAGATACGCAGTATTTT.

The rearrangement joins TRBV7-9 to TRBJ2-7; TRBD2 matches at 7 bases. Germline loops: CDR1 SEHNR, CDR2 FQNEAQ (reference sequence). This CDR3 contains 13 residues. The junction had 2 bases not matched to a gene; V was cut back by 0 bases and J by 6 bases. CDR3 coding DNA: TGTGCCAGCAGCTTAGCGCGGGGGAGCGAGCAGTACTTC. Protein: CASSLARGSEQYF. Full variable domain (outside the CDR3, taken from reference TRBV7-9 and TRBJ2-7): DTGVSQNPRHKITKRGQNVTFRCDPISEHNRLYWYRQTLGQGPEFLTYFQNEAQLEKSRLLSDRFSAERPKGSFSTLEIQRTEQGDSAMYLCASSLARGSEQYFGPGTRLTVT.

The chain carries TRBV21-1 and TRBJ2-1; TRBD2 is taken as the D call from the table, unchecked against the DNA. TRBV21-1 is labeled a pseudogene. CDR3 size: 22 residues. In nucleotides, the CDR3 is TGTGCCAGCAGCCCCCGGGTAAGGGGTCTGGAGCGGGAGGGCCACTTCTACAATGAGCAGTTCTTC. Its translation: CASSPRVRGLEREGHFYNEQFF.

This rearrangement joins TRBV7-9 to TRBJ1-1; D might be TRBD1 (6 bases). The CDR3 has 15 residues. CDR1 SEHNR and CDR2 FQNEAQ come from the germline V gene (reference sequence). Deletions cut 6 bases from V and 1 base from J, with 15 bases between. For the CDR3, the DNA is TGTGCCAGCAGTTCTATTCAACAGGGGAACACTGAAGCTTTCTTT. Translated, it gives CASSSIQQGNTEAFF.

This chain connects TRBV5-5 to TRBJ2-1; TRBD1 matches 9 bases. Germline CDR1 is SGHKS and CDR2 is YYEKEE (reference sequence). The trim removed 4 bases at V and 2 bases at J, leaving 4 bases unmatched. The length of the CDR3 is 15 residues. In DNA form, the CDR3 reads TGTGCCAGCAGCCCTACAGGGGGCACCTACAATGAGCAGTTCTTC. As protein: CASSPTGGTYNEQFF.

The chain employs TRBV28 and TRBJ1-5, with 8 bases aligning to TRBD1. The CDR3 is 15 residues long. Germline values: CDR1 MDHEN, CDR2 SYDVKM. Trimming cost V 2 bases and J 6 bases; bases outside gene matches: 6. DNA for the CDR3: TGTGCCAGCAGTTTACAGGGGGCGTTGGTTCAGCCCCAGCATTTT. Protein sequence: CASSLQGALVQPQHF.

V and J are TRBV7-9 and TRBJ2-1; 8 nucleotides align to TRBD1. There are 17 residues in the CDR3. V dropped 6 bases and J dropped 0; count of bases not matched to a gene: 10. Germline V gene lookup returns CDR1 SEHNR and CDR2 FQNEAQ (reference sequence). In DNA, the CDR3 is TGTGCCAGCAGTCCGACCCCGGGGACAGGCTCCTACAATGAGCAGTTCTTC. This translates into CASSPTPGTGSYNEQFF. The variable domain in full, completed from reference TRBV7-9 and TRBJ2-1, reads DTGVSQNPRHKITKRGQNVTFRCDPISEHNRLYWYRQTLGQGPEFLTYFQNEAQLEKSRLLSDRFSAERPKGSFSTLEIQRTEQGDSAMYLCASSPTPGTGSYNEQFFGPGTRLTVL.

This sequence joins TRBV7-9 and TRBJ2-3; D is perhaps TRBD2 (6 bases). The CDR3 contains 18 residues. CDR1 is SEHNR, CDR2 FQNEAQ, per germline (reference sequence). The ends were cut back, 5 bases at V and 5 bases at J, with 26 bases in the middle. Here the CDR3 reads CASSPNTPPRGVEDTQYF. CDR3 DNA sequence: TGTGCCAGCAGCCCAAACACCCCCCCGCGGGGAGTTGAAGATACGCAGTATTTT.

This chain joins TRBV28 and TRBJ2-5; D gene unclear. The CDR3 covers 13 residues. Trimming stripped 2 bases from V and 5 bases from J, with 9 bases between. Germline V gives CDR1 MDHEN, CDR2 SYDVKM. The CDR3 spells CASSLRLAETQYF. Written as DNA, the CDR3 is TGTGCCAGCAGTTTAAGACTGGCGGAGACCCAGTACTTC.

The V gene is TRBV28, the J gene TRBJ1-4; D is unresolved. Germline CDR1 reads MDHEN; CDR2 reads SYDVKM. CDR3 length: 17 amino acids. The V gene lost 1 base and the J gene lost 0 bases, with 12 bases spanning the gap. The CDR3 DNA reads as TGTGCCAGCAGTTTATCCCCGGGGATTTCAACTAATGAAAAACTGTTTTTT. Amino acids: CASSLSPGISTNEKLFF.

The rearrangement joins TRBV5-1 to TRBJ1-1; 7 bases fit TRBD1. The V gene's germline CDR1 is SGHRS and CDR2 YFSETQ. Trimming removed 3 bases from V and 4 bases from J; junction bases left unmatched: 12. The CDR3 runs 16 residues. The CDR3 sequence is CASSWGDRAVGTEAFF. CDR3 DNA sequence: TGCGCCAGCAGCTGGGGCGACAGGGCCGTGGGCACTGAAGCTTTCTTT. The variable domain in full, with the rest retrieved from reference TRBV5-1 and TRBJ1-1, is KAGVTQTPRYLIKTRGQQVTLSCSPISGHRSVSWYQQTPGQGLQFLFEYFSETQRNKGNFPGRFSGRQFSNSRSEMNVSTLELGDSALYLCASSWGDRAVGTEAFFGQGTRLTVV.

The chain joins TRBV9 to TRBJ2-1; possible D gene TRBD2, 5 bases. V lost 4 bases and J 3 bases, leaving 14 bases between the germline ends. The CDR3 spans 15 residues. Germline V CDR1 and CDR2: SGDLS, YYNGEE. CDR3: CASSPPVALYNEQFF. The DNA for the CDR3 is TGTGCCAGCAGCCCTCCGGTAGCGCTCTACAATGAGCAGTTCTTC.